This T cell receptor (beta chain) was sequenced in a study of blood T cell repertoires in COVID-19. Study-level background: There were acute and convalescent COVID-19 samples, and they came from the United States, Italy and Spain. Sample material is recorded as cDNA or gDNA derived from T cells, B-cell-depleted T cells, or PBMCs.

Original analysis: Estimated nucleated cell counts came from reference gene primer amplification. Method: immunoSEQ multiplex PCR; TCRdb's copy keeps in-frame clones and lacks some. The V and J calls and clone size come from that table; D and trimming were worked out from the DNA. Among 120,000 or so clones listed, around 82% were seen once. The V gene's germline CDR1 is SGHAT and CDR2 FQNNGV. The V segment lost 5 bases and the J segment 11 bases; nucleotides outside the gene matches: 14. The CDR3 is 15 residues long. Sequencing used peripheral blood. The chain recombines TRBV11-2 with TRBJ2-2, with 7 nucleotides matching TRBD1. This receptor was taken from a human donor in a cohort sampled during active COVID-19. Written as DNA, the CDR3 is TGTGCCAGCAGCCCGGGGACAGCTACACCGGGAGAGCTGTTTTTT. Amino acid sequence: CASSPGTATPGELFF. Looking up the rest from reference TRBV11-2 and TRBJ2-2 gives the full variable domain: EAGVAQSPRYKIIEKRQSVAFWCNPISGHATLYWYQQILGQGPKLLIQFQNNGVVDDSQLPKDRFSAERLKGVDSTLKIQPAKLEDSAVYLCASSPGTATPGELFFGEGSRLTVL.